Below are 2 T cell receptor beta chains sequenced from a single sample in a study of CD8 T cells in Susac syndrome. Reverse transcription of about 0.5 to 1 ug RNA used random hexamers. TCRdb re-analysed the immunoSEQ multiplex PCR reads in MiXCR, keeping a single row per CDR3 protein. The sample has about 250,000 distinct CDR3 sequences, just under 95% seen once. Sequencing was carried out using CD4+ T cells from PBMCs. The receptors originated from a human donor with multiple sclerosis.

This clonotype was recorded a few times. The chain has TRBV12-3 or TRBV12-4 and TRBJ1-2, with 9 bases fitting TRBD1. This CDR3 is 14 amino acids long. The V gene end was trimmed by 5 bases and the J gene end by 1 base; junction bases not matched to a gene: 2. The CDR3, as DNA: TGTGCCAGCAGTCCGGGACAGGGTAACTATGGCTACACCTTC. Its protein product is CASSPGQGNYGYTF.

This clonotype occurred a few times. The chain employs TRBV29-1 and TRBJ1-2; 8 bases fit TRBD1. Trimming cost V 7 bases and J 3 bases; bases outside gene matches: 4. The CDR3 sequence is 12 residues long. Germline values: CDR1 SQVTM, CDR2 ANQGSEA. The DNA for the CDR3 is TGCAGCGCCGGACAGGGTGACTATGGCTACACCTTC. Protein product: CSAGQGDYGYTF.